The next 20 T cell receptor beta chains were all read from a single sample in a study of blood T cell repertoires in COVID-19. Libraries were prepared by immunoSEQ multiplex PCR; TCRdb keeps only in-frame clonotypes and omits some of them. The table records about 180,000 clones, around 80% of them present only once. The sequenced material came from PBMCs or T cells enriched from blood (not recorded which). All receptors derive from a man in his 60s who had been exposed to COVID-19.

The V call is TRBV7-9, the J call TRBJ1-6; 11 nucleotides line up with TRBD1. The junction had 10 bases not matched to a gene; V was cut back by 5 bases and J by 10 bases. CDR1 and CDR2 from the germline V gene are SEHNR and FQNEAQ (reference sequence). The CDR3 consists of 16 residues. DNA for the CDR3: TGTGCCAGCAGCCCACGCGGGACAGGGGGAATCTCACCCCTCCACTTT. Encoded protein: CASSPRGTGGISPLHF.

V usage is TRBV27 and J usage is TRBJ1-5; TRBD1 agrees at 11 bases. The CDR3 spans 15 residues. Germline loops: CDR1 MNHEY, CDR2 SMNVEV (reference sequence). With 6 bases clipped from V and 7 bases from J, the junction kept 8 bases outside the gene matches. The CDR3 loop reads CASRKGQGDEQPQHF. The CDR3 DNA is TGTGCCAGCAGAAAGGGACAGGGGGACGAACAGCCCCAGCATTTT.

This clone was counted once. The chain employs TRBV2 and TRBJ1-3; tentative D call: TRBD1 (5 bases). Deletions cut 4 bases from V and 2 bases from J, with 18 bases between. The CDR3 spans 17 residues. Looked up from germline, CDR1 is SNHLY and CDR2 is FYNNEI. The CDR3 nucleotides read TGTGCCAGCAGTGCCAATCCCCCAGGGTTGGCTGGAAACACCATATATTTT. Translating it yields CASSANPPGLAGNTIYF.

This clone appeared once. This chain connects TRBV7-2 to TRBJ2-5, with a tentative D call TRBD2 (6 bases). Germline CDR1 is SGHTA and CDR2 is FQGNSA. The CDR3 extends over 15 amino acids. V lost 4 bases and J lost 10, with 22 bases in between. CDR3 protein: CASSYTPPREQVQYF. CDR3 sequence (DNA): TGTGCCAGCAGCTACACTCCCCCACGGGAGCAGGTCCAGTACTTC. The full variable domain, completed using reference TRBV7-2 and TRBJ2-5, is GAGVSQSPSNKVTEKGKDVELRCDPISGHTALYWYRQSLGQGLEFLIYFQGNSAPDKSGLPSDRFSAERTGGSVSTLTIQRTQQEDSAVYLCASSYTPPREQVQYFGPGTRLLVL.

J is TRBJ2-1 and V is TRBV15, with a weak D call TRBD1 (7 bases). V was trimmed by 0 bases and J by 7 bases, leaving 10 bases between them. This CDR3 region has 14 residues. CDR1 and CDR2 from the germline V gene are LNHNV and YYDKDF (reference sequence). The CDR3 loop reads CATSREQGRNEQFF. CDR3 sequence (DNA): TGTGCCACCAGCAGAGAACAGGGGAGGAATGAGCAGTTCTTC. Full variable domain (missing parts from reference TRBV15 and TRBJ2-1): DAMVIQNPRYQVTQFGKPVTLSCSQTLNHNVMYWYQQKSSQAPKLLFHYYDKDFNNEADTPDNFQSRRPNTSFCFLDIRSPGLGDTAMYLCATSREQGRNEQFFGPGTRLTVL.

The chain uses TRBV9 and TRBJ2-7; 10 positions agree with TRBD1. The CDR3 consists of 16 residues. Losses at the gene ends were 0 bases for V and 2 bases for J; bases not matched to a gene: 5. Germline CDR1 and CDR2: SGDLS and YYNGEE. The CDR3 loop reads CASSVGGTGVAYEQYF. CDR3 DNA sequence: TGTGCCAGCAGCGTAGGGGGGACAGGGGTTGCCTACGAGCAGTACTTC. Full variable domain (remainder filled in from reference TRBV9 and TRBJ2-7): DSGVTQTPKHLITATGQRVTLRCSPRSGDLSVYWYQQSLDQGLQFLIQYYNGEERAKGNILERFSAQQFPDLHSELNLSSLELGDSALYFCASSVGGTGVAYEQYFGPGTRLTVT.

V is TRBV6-5 and J is TRBJ2-7; tentative D call: TRBD2 (6 bases). The CDR3 is 14 residues long. Germline CDR1 MNHEY, CDR2 SVGAGI. V was pared by 11 bases and J by 8 bases, with 25 bases between. The CDR3 bases are TGTGCCTCAGCAGAGGTCAGGGCCGGGGGTAAGCAGTACTTC. As protein: CASAEVRAGGKQYF.

With regard to this clone: Within the sample, other DNA sequences also encode this same CDR3. The chain links TRBV9 to TRBJ2-5; 15 nucleotides align to TRBD2. V was pared by 3 bases and J by 4 bases, with 1 base of the junction left unmatched. CDR3 length: 15 residues. From germline, CDR1 is SGDLS and CDR2 YYNGEE. The DNA for the CDR3 is TGTGCCAGCAGCGCGGGACTAGCGGGAGGAGAGACCCAGTACTTC. This encodes CASSAGLAGGETQYF.

This clone was seen just once. The chain couples TRBV12-5 to TRBJ2-5; 7 bases are a match to TRBD1. CDR1 and CDR2 (germline): LGHNT, FRNRAP. CDR3 size: 17 residues. J lost 3 bases, V lost 5 bases, and 15 bases had no gene match. The CDR3, as DNA: TGTGCTAGTGGTCACCCGACAGGGTCGACCTCTGAAGAGACCCAGTACTTC. Protein: CASGHPTGSTSEETQYF.

The rearrangement joins TRBV5-1 to TRBJ2-3; the match to TRBD2 covers 8 bases. Germline CDR1 is SGHRS and CDR2 is YFSETQ. J lost 2 bases, V lost 4 bases, and 3 bases had no gene match. The CDR3 is 14 residues long. CDR3 in amino acids: CASSTGGITDTQYF. The CDR3 coding sequence is TGCGCCAGCAGCACGGGAGGGATCACAGATACGCAGTATTTT.

This rearrangement joins TRBV5-1 to TRBJ2-5, with a weak D call TRBD2 (5 bases). This CDR3 comprises 15 residues. CDR1 is SGHRS and CDR2 is YFSETQ in the germline V gene. V lost 4 bases and J lost 8, with 21 bases in between. CDR3 sequence (DNA): TGCGCCAGCAGCCTGACTATGGGATGGCAGAGAACCCAGTACTTC. Encoded protein: CASSLTMGWQRTQYF.

Here the CDR3 DNA reads TGTGCCTGGAGTGTACTAGGGAGCCTGGCGGGAGTGTACACCGGGGAGCTGTTTTTT. This gives the protein CAWSVLGSLAGVYTGELFF. V gene TRBV30 combines with J gene TRBJ2-2, with 7 bases that match TRBD2. Losses at the gene ends were 0 bases for V and 3 bases for J; bases not matched to a gene: 16. Germline V lookup: CDR1 GTSNPN, CDR2 SVGIG (reference sequence). This CDR3 comprises 19 residues.

This sequence joins TRBV7-8 and TRBJ1-2; D unclear. Trimming removed 1 base at V and 1 base at J, with 4 bases between. The CDR3 spans 13 residues. Germline V lookup: CDR1 SGHVS, CDR2 FQNEAQ. This CDR3 is CASSLDSNYGYTF. The CDR3 DNA reads as TGTGCCAGCAGCTTAGACAGTAACTATGGCTACACCTTC.

The J gene is TRBJ2-1, the V gene TRBV19; TRBD2 matches at 11 bases. V gave up 9 bases and J gave up 5 bases; unmatched junction bases: 9. Germline V gene lookup returns CDR1 LNHDA and CDR2 SQIVND (reference sequence). This CDR3 has 15 amino acids. CDR3 amino acids: CASQTGTSGNNEQFF. The CDR3 coding sequence is TGTGCCAGCCAGACAGGGACTAGCGGTAACAATGAGCAGTTCTTC. The full variable domain, with the rest looked up from reference TRBV19 and TRBJ2-1, is DGGITQSPKYLFRKEGQNVTLSCEQNLNHDAMYWYRQDPGQGLRLIYYSQIVNDFQKGDIAEGYSVSREKKESFPLTVTSAQKNPTAFYLCASQTGTSGNNEQFFGPGTRLTVL.

The chain employs TRBV5-1 and TRBJ2-6; D gene unclear. V was cut by 0 bases and J by 5 bases, with 3 bases left in between. The germline V gene encodes CDR1 SGHRS and CDR2 YFSETQ. CDR3 length: 13 residues. Here the CDR3 DNA reads TGCGCCAGCAGCTTGGACTGGGCCAACGTCCTGACTTTC. This sequence encodes CASSLDWANVLTF.

The rearrangement joins TRBV28 to TRBJ2-2, with D perhaps matching TRBD1 (5 bases). Germline CDR1 MDHEN, CDR2 SYDVKM. The CDR3 runs 14 residues. V gave up 5 bases and J gave up 8 bases, with 15 bases separating them. The CDR3 region has the DNA TGTGCCAGCAGTCAACAGCCCAGGGTGGGGGAGCTGTTTTTT. This encodes CASSQQPRVGELFF. The full variable domain, its missing parts supplied by reference TRBV28 and TRBJ2-2, is DVKVTQSSRYLVKRTGEKVFLECVQDMDHENMFWYRQDPGLGLRLIYFSYDVKMKEKGDIPEGYSVSREKKERFSLILESASTNQTSMYLCASSQQPRVGELFFGEGSRLTVL.

The chain carries TRBV10-2 and TRBJ2-7; TRBD1 matches at 11 bases. Germline-derived CDR1 and CDR2 are WSHSY and SAAADI. The V and J ends lost 2 bases and 7 bases, in that order; junction bases with no gene match: 10. This CDR3 has 16 residues. CDR3 region: CASSEPQGQGAREQYF. The DNA of the CDR3 is TGCGCCAGCAGTGAGCCCCAAGGACAGGGGGCAAGAGAGCAGTACTTC.

This clone occurred once. The gene calls are TRBV7-2 and TRBJ2-1; D is undetermined. The CDR3 covers 16 residues. Looked up from germline, CDR1 is SGHTA and CDR2 is FQGNSA. Trimming took off 1 base at V and 0 bases at J, with 10 bases between the two ends. CDR3 residues: CASSLDLASSYNEQFF. The CDR3, as DNA: TGTGCCAGCAGCTTAGACCTTGCGAGCTCCTACAATGAGCAGTTCTTC.

The chain has TRBV11-2 and TRBJ1-4; a weak D match, TRBD1 (6 bases). The CDR3 length is 14 residues. Germline CDR1 and CDR2: SGHAT and FQNNGV. V dropped 4 bases and J dropped 8 bases, with 14 bases sitting between them. CDR3 residues: CASSWTDLDEKLFF. In DNA, the CDR3 is TGTGCCAGCAGCTGGACAGATTTGGACGAAAAACTGTTTTTT.

This chain uses TRBV4-2 with TRBJ2-4; 9 bases are a match to TRBD2. The CDR3 runs to 16 residues. Germline assignment: CDR1 LGHNA and CDR2 YNFKEQ. V shed 3 bases, J shed 10 bases, and the junction held 13 bases outside the gene matches. The CDR3 region is CASSQRSGLAIPIQYF. The CDR3 DNA reads as TGTGCCAGCAGCCAGAGATCGGGACTAGCTATCCCTATTCAGTACTTC.